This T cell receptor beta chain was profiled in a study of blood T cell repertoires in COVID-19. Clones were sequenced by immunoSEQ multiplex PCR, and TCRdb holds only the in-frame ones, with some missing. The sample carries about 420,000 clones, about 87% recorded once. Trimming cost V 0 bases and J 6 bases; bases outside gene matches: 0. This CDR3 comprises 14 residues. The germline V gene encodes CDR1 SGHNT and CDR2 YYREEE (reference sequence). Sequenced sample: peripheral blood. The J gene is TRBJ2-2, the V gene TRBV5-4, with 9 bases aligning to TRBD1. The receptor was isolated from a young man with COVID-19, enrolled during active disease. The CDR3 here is CASSLGQGAGELFF. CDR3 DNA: TGTGCCAGCAGCTTGGGACAGGGGGCCGGGGAGCTGTTTTTT.